This section outlines one T cell receptor (beta chain) sequence together with its context. Participants were aged 18 to 89 years, lived in over 20 US areas, and enrolled virtually. Libraries were prepared by immunoSEQ multiplex PCR; TCRdb keeps only in-frame clonotypes and omits some of them. The sample yields about 180,000 clones, less than 90% seen once. The sample is drawn from a study of blood T cell repertoires in COVID-19. Study-wide background: PBMCs, B-cell-depleted T cells, or T cells provided the cDNA or gDNA that made up the material.

V dropped 5 bases and J dropped 3 bases, with 10 bases sitting between them. Germline V gene data show CDR1 as MNHEY and CDR2 as SMNVEV (reference sequence). The CDR3 is 14 amino acids. The V call is TRBV27, the J call TRBJ2-2, with D possibly matching TRBD1 (6 bases). This clonotype originated in a human donor with acute COVID-19. The donor label of this sample is uncertain. The sample was PBMCs or T cells enriched from blood (not recorded which). CDR3: CASSVDSYTGELFF. In DNA form, the CDR3 reads TGTGCCAGCAGTGTGGACAGTTACACCGGGGAGCTGTTTTTT.